The present T cell receptor (beta chain) was sequenced within a study of metastatic and nonmetastatic thyroid tumors. On the study more broadly: Peripheral blood and tumor or nodule samples from malignant and benign thyroid patients were compared.

No patient received treatment before thyroid surgery. Worth noting for this clone: Its antigen is as yet unknown.

Findings of the study overall: When malignant thyroid tumors were compared with benign nodules, TCR beta diversity was reportedly significantly higher in the malignant tumors. This held in both blood and tumor samples.

Authors' methods: A distant-metastasis classifier for papillary thyroid cancer was built using CDR3 differences across clinicopathological groups. TCRdb re-analyzed the PCR reads using MiXCR. V and J calls and clone size were set by TCRdb, not the authors. The table has roughly 12,000 clones, around two fifths seen once. The CDR3 sequence is 17 residues long. The germline V gene encodes CDR1 SGHAT and CDR2 FQNNGV. After removal of 4 bases from V and 1 base from J, the junction contained 4 bases not matched to a gene. Material for sequencing was tumor tissue. This sequence originates from a female donor with papillary thyroid cancer or a benign thyroid nodule (not recorded which). Some clones in this sample may be carry-over from other donors' samples. The V and J genes are TRBV11-2 and TRBJ2-3, with 14 bases fitting TRBD2. CDR3 region: CASSSPGLAGGTDTQYF. The CDR3 DNA is TGTGCCAGCAGCTCGCCGGGACTAGCGGGGGGCACAGATACGCAGTATTTT.